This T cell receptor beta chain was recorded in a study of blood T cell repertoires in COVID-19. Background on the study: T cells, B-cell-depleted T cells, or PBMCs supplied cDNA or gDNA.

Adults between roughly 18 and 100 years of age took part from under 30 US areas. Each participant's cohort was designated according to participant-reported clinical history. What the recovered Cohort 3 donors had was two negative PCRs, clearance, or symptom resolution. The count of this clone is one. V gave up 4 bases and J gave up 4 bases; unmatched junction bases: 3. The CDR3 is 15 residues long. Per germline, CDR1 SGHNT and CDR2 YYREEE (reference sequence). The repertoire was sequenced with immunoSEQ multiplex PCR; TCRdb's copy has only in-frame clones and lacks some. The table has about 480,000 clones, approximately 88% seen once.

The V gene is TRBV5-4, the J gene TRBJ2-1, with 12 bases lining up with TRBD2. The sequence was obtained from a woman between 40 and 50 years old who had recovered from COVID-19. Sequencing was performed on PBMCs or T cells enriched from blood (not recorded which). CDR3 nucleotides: TGTGCCAGCAGCGCGGGACTAGCGGGTTACAATGAGCAGTTCTTC. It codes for CASSAGLAGYNEQFF. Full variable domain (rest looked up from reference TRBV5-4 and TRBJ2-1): ETGVTQSPTHLIKTRGQQVTLRCSSQSGHNTVSWYQQALGQGPQFIFQYYREEENGRGNFPPRFSGLQFPNYSSELNVNALELDDSALYLCASSAGLAGYNEQFFGPGTRLTVL.